Reported below is one T cell receptor beta chain. Preparing the TCRbeta library involved the use of unique molecular identifiers. TCRdb reprocessed the PCR reads with MiXCR, giving one entry per CDR3 protein. The table includes nearly 550,000 distinct CDR3 sequences, approximately 16% detected once. V trimming: 5 bases; J trimming: 4 bases; junction bases outside the gene matches: 9. This CDR3 has 15 residues. Germline-derived CDR1 and CDR2 are DFQATT and SNEGSKA (reference sequence). This entry is derived from a study of T-cell reconstitution after alpha-beta-depleted transplantation in children. The receptor comes from a human donor who donated a stem cell graft to a child with acute lymphoblastic leukemia. Sequenced here: PBMCs from the stem cell graft donor, sampled from the stem cell graft. This chain links TRBV20-1 with TRBJ2-3; 10 bases agree with TRBD2. CDR3 bases: TGCAGTGCTTCTAGCGGGAGACCAGTAGCAGATACGCAGTATTTT. Translating it yields CSASSGRPVADTQYF.